The 19 T cell receptor beta chains below all came from one sample that was sequenced in a study of persistence of HIV-infected CD4 T cells. An overlapping HIV-1 Gag peptide pool stimulated these cells at about 1 ug/peptide/mL. Sorting selected CD4+ T cells upregulating both CD40 ligand and CD69. Sequencing used immunoSEQ version 4 in survey mode. Produced via immunoSEQ multiplex PCR; TCRdb's table is partial and in-frame only. The repertoire holds 25,000 to 35,000 clones, with 60% to 75% as singletons. These TCRs are of unknown antigen specificity. The sequencing here drew on CD4+ T cells sorted from PBMCs after approximately 20-hour stimulation, taken from a patient who received antiretroviral therapy. The source is an adult man with HIV who was CMV-seropositive.

The V gene is TRBV6-5, the J gene TRBJ1-1; TRBD1 matches at 8 bases. This CDR3 region has 14 residues. V dropped 6 bases and J dropped 1; count of bases not matched to a gene: 4. From germline, CDR1 is MNHEY and CDR2 SVGAGI. In DNA form, the CDR3 reads TGTGCCAGCAGATTGACAGGGGCGAACACTGAAGCTTTCTTT. Protein: CASRLTGANTEAFF.

This clone was seen only a few times. V gene TRBV14 combines with J gene TRBJ2-7; 7 nucleotides align to TRBD1. The V and J ends lost 3 bases and 0 bases, in that order; junction bases with no gene match: 5. The CDR3 is 15 residues long. CDR1 and CDR2 (germline): SGHDN, FVKESK. CDR3 sequence reads: CASSQETGSSYEQYF. The CDR3 DNA follows: TGTGCCAGCAGCCAGGAGACAGGGAGCTCCTACGAGCAGTACTTC.

V is TRBV19 and J is TRBJ2-2; TRBD1 is a possible D gene (5 bases). The V end was cut by 3 bases, the J end by 1 base, with 12 bases between. Germline V gene sequence: CDR1 LNHDA, CDR2 SQIVND (reference sequence). The CDR3 covers 16 residues. In DNA form, the CDR3 reads TGTGCCAGTAGTATGGCGGACAAGGTGAACACCGGGGAGCTGTTTTTT. Residues: CASSMADKVNTGELFF.

The chain joins TRBV3-1 (or the pseudogene TRBV3-2) to TRBJ1-1; the match to TRBD1 covers 7 bases. CDR3 length: 15 amino acids. The V and J ends lost 0 bases and 6 bases, in that order; junction bases with no gene match: 7. Germline CDR1 LGHDT, CDR2 YNNKEL (reference sequence). CDR3 protein: CASSQDGAGGAEAFF. CDR3 nucleotide sequence: TGTGCCAGCAGCCAAGATGGGGCAGGGGGGGCTGAAGCTTTCTTT.

The chain combines TRBV6-6 with TRBJ1-2; D perhaps matches TRBD1 (6 bases). V dropped 2 bases and J dropped 2 bases, with 6 bases sitting between them. CDR3 size: 13 residues. Germline CDR1 MNHNY, CDR2 SVGAGI (reference sequence). In DNA form, the CDR3 reads TGTGCCAGCAGTTACGGACAGAACTATGGCTACACCTTC. Translation gives CASSYGQNYGYTF.

The V and J genes are TRBV15 and TRBJ2-5, with D perhaps assigned TRBD1 or TRBD2 (5 bases each). Trimming removed 4 bases from V and 5 bases from J, with 17 bases in between. The CDR3 contains 15 residues. Germline V lookup: CDR1 LNHNV, CDR2 YYDKDF (reference sequence). Here the CDR3 reads CATSNYGAPRETQYF. CDR3 nucleotide sequence: TGTGCCACCAGCAACTACGGGGCTCCTCGGGAGACCCAGTACTTC.

The chain recombines TRBV27 with TRBJ1-5, with D tentatively TRBD1 (6 bases). The CDR3 contains 15 residues. Looked up from germline, CDR1 is MNHEY and CDR2 is SMNVEV (reference sequence). V gave up 2 bases and J gave up 4 bases, with 12 bases separating them. The CDR3 loop is CASSLQGPVNQPQHF. CDR3 in DNA: TGTGCCAGCAGTTTACAGGGGCCGGTTAATCAGCCCCAGCATTTT.

The J gene is TRBJ2-7, the V gene TRBV6-6; maybe TRBD2 (7 bases). Germline CDR1 and CDR2: MNHNY and SVGAGI (reference sequence). Trimming took off 0 bases at V and 3 bases at J, with 15 bases between the two ends. The CDR3 sequence is 16 residues long. DNA for the CDR3: TGTGCCAGCAGTTACTCGGGGGGGGCTATGATCTACGAGCAGTACTTC. Translating gives CASSYSGGAMIYEQYF.

This rearrangement joins TRBV30 to TRBJ1-5; 9 bases fit TRBD1. Trimming removed 5 bases from V and 4 bases from J; junction bases left unmatched: 6. The CDR3 extends over 14 amino acids. Germline V gene lookup returns CDR1 GTSNPN and CDR2 SVGIG (reference sequence). The CDR3 region has the DNA TGTGCCTGGGGGGGACAGGGTCCAAATCAGCCCCAGCATTTT. Translated: CAWGGQGPNQPQHF. Together with reference TRBV30 and TRBJ1-5, the CDR3 gives the full variable domain: SQTIHQWPATLVQPVGSPLSLECTVEGTSNPNLYWYRQAAGRGLQLLFYSVGIGQISSEVPQNLSASRPQDRQFILSSKKLLLSDSGFYLCAWGGQGPNQPQHFGDGTRLSIL.

This chain connects TRBV7-2 to TRBJ1-6; maybe TRBD1 (5 bases). V was cut by 5 bases and J by 7 bases, with 15 bases left in between. The CDR3 is 15 amino acids. Germline V gives CDR1 SGHTA, CDR2 FQGNSA. CDR3 sequence reads: CASSPRGAGNSPLHF. DNA of the CDR3: TGTGCCAGCAGCCCTCGAGGGGCGGGCAATTCACCCCTCCACTTT. The complete variable domain, with remaining parts taken from reference TRBV7-2 and TRBJ1-6, reads GAGVSQSPSNKVTEKGKDVELRCDPISGHTALYWYRQSLGQGLEFLIYFQGNSAPDKSGLPSDRFSAERTGGSVSTLTIQRTQQEDSAVYLCASSPRGAGNSPLHFGNGTRLTVT.

The chain has TRBV6-5 and TRBJ1-2; D might be TRBD1 (5 bases). The V gene lost 0 bases and the J gene lost 4 bases, with 12 bases spanning the gap. This CDR3 spans 15 amino acids. CDR1 is MNHEY, CDR2 SVGAGI, per germline. CDR3 nucleotides: TGTGCCAGCAGTTACTCGAGGGGTATCTCCTATGGCTACACCTTC. This codes for CASSYSRGISYGYTF.

The chain uses TRBV5-1 and TRBJ2-3; the match to TRBD1 covers 8 bases. The CDR3 is made up of 16 amino acids. Per germline, CDR1 SGHRS and CDR2 YFSETQ. V gave up 7 bases and J gave up 5 bases; unmatched junction bases: 15. The CDR3 nucleotides read TGCGCCAGCTCCCGGGACAGGCGGACTCCTGGAGATACGCAGTATTTT. This encodes CASSRDRRTPGDTQYF.

This clone was seen a few times. This chain joins TRBV27 and TRBJ1-1; D possibly corresponds to TRBD1 (6 bases). The germline V gene encodes CDR1 MNHEY and CDR2 SMNVEV (reference sequence). CDR3 length: 15 amino acids. Between the trimmed V and J ends, which lost 2 bases and 3 bases, there was a span of 13 bases. CDR3 nucleotides: TGTGCCAGCAGTTTACGGCCAGGGGAGGACACTGAAGCTTTCTTT. The encoded protein is CASSLRPGEDTEAFF.

This chain connects TRBV4-1 to TRBJ1-5, with D maybe TRBD1 (5 bases). Trimming removed 0 bases from V and 5 bases from J, with 14 bases in between. Germline CDR1 MGHRA, CDR2 YSYEKL. This CDR3 has 16 amino acids. CDR3: CASSQDRTSWHQPQHF. CDR3 DNA sequence: TGCGCCAGCAGCCAAGATAGGACATCTTGGCATCAGCCCCAGCATTTT.

This clone has just one count. The chain uses TRBV5-1 and TRBJ2-2; D remains ambiguous. V was clipped by 0 bases and J by 9 bases, with 9 bases between them. CDR1 is SGHRS, CDR2 YFSETQ, per germline. The CDR3 covers 13 residues. The chain's CDR3 is CASSLDLDRELFF. The CDR3 region has the DNA TGCGCCAGCAGCTTGGACCTGGACCGGGAGCTGTTTTTT.

The chain is built from TRBV3-1 (or the pseudogene TRBV3-2) and TRBJ1-6, with no clear D. This CDR3 has 15 residues. Germline CDR1 LGHDT, CDR2 YNNKEL (reference sequence). Trimming shortened V by 2 bases and J by 4 bases, and 9 bases separated the two germline ends. As DNA, the CDR3 is TGTGCCAGCAGCCAAACCGGGGTGTATAATTCACCCCTCCACTTT. Its protein is CASSQTGVYNSPLHF.

This clone showed up just a few times. The junction departs from germline at one end; a sequencing error may be responsible. The chain combines TRBV19 with TRBJ1-2; weak D call: TRBD1 (5 bases). Germline V lookup: CDR1 LNHDA, CDR2 SQIVND (reference sequence). The CDR3 loop spans 13 amino acids. The CDR3 region is CASIPDGTRMLHF. The CDR3 DNA is TGTGCCAGTATCCCAGACGGGACGCGCATGCTCCACTTC.

This clone was seen a few times. V and J are TRBV7-2 and TRBJ2-7, with 12 bases fitting TRBD2. The V segment lost 5 bases and the J segment 1 base; nucleotides outside the gene matches: 9. Germline CDR1 is SGHTA and CDR2 is FQGNSA. The CDR3 extends over 17 amino acids. CDR3 nucleotide sequence: TGTGCCAGCAGCCCGCGCCGGACTAGCGGGGTATCCTACGAGCAGTACTTC. Translated: CASSPRRTSGVSYEQYF. Looking up the rest from reference TRBV7-2 and TRBJ2-7 gives the full variable domain: GAGVSQSPSNKVTEKGKDVELRCDPISGHTALYWYRQSLGQGLEFLIYFQGNSAPDKSGLPSDRFSAERTGGSVSTLTIQRTQQEDSAVYLCASSPRRTSGVSYEQYFGPGTRLTVT.

V is TRBV20-1 and J is TRBJ1-1; maybe TRBD1 (5 bases). In germline, CDR1 is DFQATT, CDR2 SNEGSKA (reference sequence). CDR3 length equals 11 residues. Trimming took off 3 bases at V and 7 bases at J, with 9 bases between the two ends. This CDR3 is CSARGGVEAFF. In DNA form, the CDR3 reads TGCAGTGCTAGGGGGGGAGTTGAAGCTTTCTTT.